This T cell receptor (beta chain) was retrieved from a study of blood T cells in healthy people across ages. Ten milliliters of peripheral blood were drawn from each donor into EDTA-treated tubes. Total RNA, at least 5 micrograms per sample, came from PBMCs. Combining a sample-barcoded 5' primer with a J-beta primer mix, a second PCR ran for roughly 7 to 12 cycles. Via MiXCR, TCRdb re-called the 5' RACE reads, giving one row per CDR3 protein. The sample has approximately 800,000 distinct CDR3 sequences; 25% to 30% are singletons. CDR3 size: 22 residues. The V and J ends lost 3 bases and 3 bases respectively, with 30 bases between them. Germline CDR1 reads MNHEY; CDR2 reads SMNVEV (reference sequence). The data also belong to a second study, concerning T cells of mothers and their children. From that paper: Per child, some 3 million TCR beta CDR3 reads were obtained, against over 10 million per mother.

Sequencing was done on a sample of blood. This chain links TRBV27 with TRBJ1-6, with TRBD1 as a possible D gene (5 bases). The sequence came from a boy aged 5-17 years in good health. The DNA of the CDR3 is TGTGCCAGCAGTTTTGGGCGAAGTATGAGTCCGGGGCAGACTTTCTATAATTCACCCCTCCACTTT. It yields the protein CASSFGRSMSPGQTFYNSPLHF.